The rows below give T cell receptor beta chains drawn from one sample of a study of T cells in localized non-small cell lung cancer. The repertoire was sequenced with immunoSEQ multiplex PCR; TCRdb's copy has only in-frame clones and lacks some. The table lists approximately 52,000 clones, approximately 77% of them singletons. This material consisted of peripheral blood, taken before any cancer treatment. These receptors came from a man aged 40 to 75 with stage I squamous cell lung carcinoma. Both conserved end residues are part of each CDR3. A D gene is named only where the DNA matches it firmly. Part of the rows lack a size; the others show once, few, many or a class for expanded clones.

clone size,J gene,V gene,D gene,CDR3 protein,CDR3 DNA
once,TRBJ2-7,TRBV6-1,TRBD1,CATDRDFYEQYF,TGTGCCACCGACAGGGATTTCTACGAGCAGTACTTC
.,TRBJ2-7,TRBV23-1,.,CASSQSLRQEAYEQYF,TGCGCCAGCAGTCAATCGTTGCGACAGGAGGCCTACGAGCAGTACTTC
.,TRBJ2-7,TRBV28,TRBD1,CASSTGQGLLYEQYF,TGTGCCAGCAGCACGGGACAGGGGCTTTTGTACGAGCAGTACTTC
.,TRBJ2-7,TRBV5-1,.,CASSDHRFEVYEQYF,TGCGCCAGCAGCGATCACCGATTTGAAGTCTACGAGCAGTACTTC
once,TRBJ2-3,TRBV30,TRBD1,CAWDRGFTDTQYF,TGTGCCTGGGACAGGGGATTCACAGATACGCAGTATTTT
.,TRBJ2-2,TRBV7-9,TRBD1,CASSPSGGHTGELFF,TGTGCCAGCAGCCCCTCAGGGGGCCACACCGGGGAGCTGTTTTTT
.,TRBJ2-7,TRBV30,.,CAWGRLANGEQYF,TGTGCCTGGGGGCGGTTGGCGAATGGCGAGCAGTACTTC
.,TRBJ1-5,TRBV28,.,CASSLDLEGGQPQHF,TGTGCCAGCAGTTTAGACTTGGAGGGGGGGCAGCCCCAGCATTTT
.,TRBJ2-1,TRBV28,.,CASSLPPWEQFF,TGTGCCAGCAGTTTACCCCCGTGGGAGCAGTTCTTC
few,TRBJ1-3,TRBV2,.,CASSGDRLDPSGNTIYF,TGTGCCAGCAGTGGGGACCGCCTGGACCCCTCTGGAAACACCATATATTTT
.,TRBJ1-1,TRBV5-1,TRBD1,CASSLKGDRAVLNTEAFF,TGCGCCAGCAGCTTGAAGGGGGACAGGGCAGTATTGAACACTGAAGCTTTCTTT
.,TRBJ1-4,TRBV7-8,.,CASSPWSTNEKLFF,TGTGCCAGCAGCCCCTGGAGCACTAATGAAAAACTGTTTTTT
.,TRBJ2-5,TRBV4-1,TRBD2,CASSQEGGVSGGTLGGQYF,TGCGCCAGCAGCCAAGAGGGAGGGGTTAGCGGGGGTACCCTCGGCGGCCAGTACTTC
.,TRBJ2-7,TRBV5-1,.,CASRARVGEEQYF,TGCGCCAGCAGAGCGCGGGTTGGGGAGGAGCAGTACTTC
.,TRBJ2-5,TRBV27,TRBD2,CASSTGLAGARETQYF,TGTGCCAGCAGTACCGGACTAGCAGGGGCCCGAGAGACCCAGTACTTC
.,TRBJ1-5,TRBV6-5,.,CASRVWIDSNQPQHF,TGTGCCAGCCGGGTATGGATTGATAGCAATCAGCCCCAGCATTTT
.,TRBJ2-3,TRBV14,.,CASSFSNTQYF,TGTGCCAGCAGTTTCAGCAATACGCAGTATTTT
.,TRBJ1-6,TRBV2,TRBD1,CASAGTGVNSPLHF,TGTGCCAGCGCCGGGACAGGGGTGAATTCACCCCTCCACTTT
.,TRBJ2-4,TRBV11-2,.,CASSLWGSAKNIQYF,TGTGCCAGCAGCTTATGGGGTAGCGCCAAAAACATTCAGTACTTC
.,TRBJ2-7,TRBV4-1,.,CASSKGPSSYEQYF,TGCGCCAGCAGCAAGGGACCGAGCTCCTACGAGCAGTACTTC
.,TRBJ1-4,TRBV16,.,CASSPRTSGEKLFF,TGTGCCAGCAGTCCACGGACCTCTGGGGAAAAACTGTTTTTT
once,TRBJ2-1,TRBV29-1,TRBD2,CSVAGLAGRGIYNEQFF,TGCAGCGTTGCGGGACTAGCGGGGAGGGGGATCTACAATGAGCAGTTCTTC
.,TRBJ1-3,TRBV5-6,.,CASSPGTLGNTIYF,TGTGCCAGCAGCCCCGGGACTCTTGGAAACACCATATATTTT
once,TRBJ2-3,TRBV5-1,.,CASLKETGKGTDTQYF,TGCGCCAGCCTGAAAGAGACTGGAAAAGGCACAGATACGCAGTATTTT
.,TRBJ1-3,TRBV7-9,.,CASGQISGNTIYF,TGTGCCAGCGGACAGATCTCTGGAAACACCATATATTTT
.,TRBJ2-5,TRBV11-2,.,CASSLGPTETQYF,TGTGCCAGCAGCTTAGGTCCCACGGAGACCCAGTACTTC
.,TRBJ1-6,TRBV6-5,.,CASSPSGTWALHF,TGTGCCAGCAGTCCTTCGGGGACCTGGGCCCTCCACTTT
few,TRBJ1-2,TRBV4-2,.,CASSQSDRNYGYTF,TGTGCCAGCAGCCAATCTGACAGAAACTATGGCTACACCTTC
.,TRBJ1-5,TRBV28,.,CASAPGQLYSNQPQHF,TGTGCCAGCGCACCGGGACAACTTTATAGCAATCAGCCCCAGCATTTT
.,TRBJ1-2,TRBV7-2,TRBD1,CASSLEPGGNGYTF,TGTGCCAGCAGCTTAGAGCCAGGGGGCAATGGCTACACCTTC
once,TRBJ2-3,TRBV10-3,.,CAISESSLGRSPSTDTQYF,TGTGCCATCAGTGAGTCGAGTCTTGGCAGGAGCCCCTCCACAGATACGCAGTATTTT
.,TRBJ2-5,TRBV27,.,CASSLYNSQETQYF,TGTGCCAGCAGTTTATACAATAGCCAAGAGACCCAGTACTTC
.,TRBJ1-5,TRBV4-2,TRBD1,CASSQQGTGPYQPQHF,TGTGCCAGCAGCCAGCAGGGGACAGGCCCTTATCAGCCCCAGCATTTT